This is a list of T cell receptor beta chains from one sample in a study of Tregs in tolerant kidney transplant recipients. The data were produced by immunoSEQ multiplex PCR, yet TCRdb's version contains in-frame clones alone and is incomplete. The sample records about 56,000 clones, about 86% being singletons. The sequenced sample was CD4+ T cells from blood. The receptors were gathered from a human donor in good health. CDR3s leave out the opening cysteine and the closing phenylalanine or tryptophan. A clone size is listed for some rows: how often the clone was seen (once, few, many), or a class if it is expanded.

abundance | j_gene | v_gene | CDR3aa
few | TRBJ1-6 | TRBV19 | ASSITGLSYNSPLH
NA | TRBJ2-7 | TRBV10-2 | ATFSGYEQY
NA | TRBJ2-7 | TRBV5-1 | ASSLAGSTAYEQY
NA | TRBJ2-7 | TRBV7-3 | ASSLSGSYEQY
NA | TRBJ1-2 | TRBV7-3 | ASSLSLRDRGLANYGYT
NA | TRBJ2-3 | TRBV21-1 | ASSKMMDTQY
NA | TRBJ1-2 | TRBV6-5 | ASSGPGGGQGYT
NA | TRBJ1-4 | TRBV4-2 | ASSPGGARNEKLF
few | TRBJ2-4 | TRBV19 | ARPDRGPVKNIQY
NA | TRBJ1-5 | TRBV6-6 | AGQGWRNQPQH
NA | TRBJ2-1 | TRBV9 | ASSVGQGRYNEQF
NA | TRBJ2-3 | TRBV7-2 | ASSSRAYRAGRTDTQY
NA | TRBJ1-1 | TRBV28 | ASSPQQGWGTEAF
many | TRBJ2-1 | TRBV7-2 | ASSFSGTNPNEQF
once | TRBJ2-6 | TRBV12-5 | ASGLVRVGRGISGANVLT
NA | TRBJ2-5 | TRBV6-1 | ASSERVGVTIETQY
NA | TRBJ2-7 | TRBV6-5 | ASSRSGGIYEQY
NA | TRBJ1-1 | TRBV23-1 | ASSCPRTGNTEAF
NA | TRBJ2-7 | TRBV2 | ASSPLVSEQY
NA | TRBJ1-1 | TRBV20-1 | GGKDGVRAF
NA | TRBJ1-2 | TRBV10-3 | AISEKGQMANYGYT
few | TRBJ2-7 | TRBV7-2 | ASSLEGGRANEQY
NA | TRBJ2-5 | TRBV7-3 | ASGRGSGETQY
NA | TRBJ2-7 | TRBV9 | ASSVTGSTPGEQY
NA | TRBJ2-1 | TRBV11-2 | ASSPRWGIGAVGEQF
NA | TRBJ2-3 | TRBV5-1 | ASSIGAGRSTDTQY
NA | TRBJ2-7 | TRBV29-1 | SATFALSYEQY
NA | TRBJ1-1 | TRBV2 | ATGQRGPTEAF
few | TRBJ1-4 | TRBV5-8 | ASSRGTGGFNEKLF
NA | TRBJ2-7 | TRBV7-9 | ASSLTGVGSSYEQY
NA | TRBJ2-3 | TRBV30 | AWSRARTDTQY
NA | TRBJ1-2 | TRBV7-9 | ASALNRASLYGYT
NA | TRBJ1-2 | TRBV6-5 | ASSYRSGSGYT
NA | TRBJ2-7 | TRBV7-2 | ASSLARGQGRISYEQY
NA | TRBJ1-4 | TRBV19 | ASSIPGQGEKLF
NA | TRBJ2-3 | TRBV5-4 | ASSQAVTRPDTQY
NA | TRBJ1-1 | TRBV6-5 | ASTRGTEAF
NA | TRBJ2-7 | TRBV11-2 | ASSLESASGQY
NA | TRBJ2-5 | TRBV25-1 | ASTVYGEETQY
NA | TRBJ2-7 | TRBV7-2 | ASSLQTSYEQY
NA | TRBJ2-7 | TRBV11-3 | ASSPTGTPGSYEQY
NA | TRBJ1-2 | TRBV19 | ASSILQGNGYT
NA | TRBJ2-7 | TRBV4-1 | ASSPRAGEGYEQY
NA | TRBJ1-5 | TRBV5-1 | ASSLVGGGDQPQH
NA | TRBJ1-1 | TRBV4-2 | ASKVGLAPYDGAF
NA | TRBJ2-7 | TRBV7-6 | ASSQTGTSASYEQY
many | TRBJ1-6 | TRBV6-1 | ASSDSGGNSPLH
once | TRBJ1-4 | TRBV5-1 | ASRQATNEKLF
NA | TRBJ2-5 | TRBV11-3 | ASSFLTGQETQY
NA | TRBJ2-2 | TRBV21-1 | ASSRPGLVKFTPVPSGELF
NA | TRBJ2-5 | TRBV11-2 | ASSSRGGGKETQY
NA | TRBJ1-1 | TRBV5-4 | ASSLAGVGTEAF
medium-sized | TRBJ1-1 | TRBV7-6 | ASSSDNLPNTEAF
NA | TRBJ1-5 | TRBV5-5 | ASSFYGGYSNQPQH
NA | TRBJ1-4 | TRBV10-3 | ASRKSMGMGKLF
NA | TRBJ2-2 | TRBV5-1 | ASSPGQGRYTGELF
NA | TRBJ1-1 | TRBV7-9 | ASSFTDNTEAF
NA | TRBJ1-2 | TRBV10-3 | AISENSVGYT
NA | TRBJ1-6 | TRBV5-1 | ASKTGFNSPLH
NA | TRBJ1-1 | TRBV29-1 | SVGTMNTEAF